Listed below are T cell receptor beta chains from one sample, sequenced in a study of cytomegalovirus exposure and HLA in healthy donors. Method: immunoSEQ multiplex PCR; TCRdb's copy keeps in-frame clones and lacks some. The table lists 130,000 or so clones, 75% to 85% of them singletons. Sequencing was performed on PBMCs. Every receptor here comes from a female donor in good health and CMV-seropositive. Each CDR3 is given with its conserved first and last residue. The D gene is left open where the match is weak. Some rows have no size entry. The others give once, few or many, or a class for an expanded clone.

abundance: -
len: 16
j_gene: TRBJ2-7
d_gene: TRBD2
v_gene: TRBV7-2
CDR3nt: TGTGCCAGCAGCGCTAGTCCCGGGACTAGCGACTACGAGCAGTACTTC
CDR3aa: CASSASPGTSDYEQYF

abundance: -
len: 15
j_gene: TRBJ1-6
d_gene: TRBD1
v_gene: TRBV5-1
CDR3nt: TGCGCCAGCGCTCTTGTGACAGGGGGAGGTTCACCCCTCCACTTT
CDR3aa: CASALVTGGGSPLHF

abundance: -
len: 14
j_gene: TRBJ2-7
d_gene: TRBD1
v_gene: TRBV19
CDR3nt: TGTGCCAGTAGTATAGAGGACAGGGTGCACGAGCAGTACTTC
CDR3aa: CASSIEDRVHEQYF

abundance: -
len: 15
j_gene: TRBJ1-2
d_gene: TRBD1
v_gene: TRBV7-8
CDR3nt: TGTGCCAGCAGCCGATGGACAGGGGGTGACTATGGCTACACCTTC
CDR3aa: CASSRWTGGDYGYTF

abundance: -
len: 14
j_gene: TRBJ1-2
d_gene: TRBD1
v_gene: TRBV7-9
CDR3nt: TGTGCCAGCAGCCTGACAGGGGGCGACTATGGCTACACCTTC
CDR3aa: CASSLTGGDYGYTF

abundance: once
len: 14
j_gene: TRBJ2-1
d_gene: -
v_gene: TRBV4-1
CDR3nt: TGCGCCAGCAGCCAGAACACAGGAGACAATGAGCAGTTCTTC
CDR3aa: CASSQNTGDNEQFF

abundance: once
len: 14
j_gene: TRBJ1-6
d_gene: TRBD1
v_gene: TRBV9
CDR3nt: TGTGCCAGCAGCGAGACACAGGGGAACTCACCCCTCCACTTT
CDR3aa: CASSETQGNSPLHF

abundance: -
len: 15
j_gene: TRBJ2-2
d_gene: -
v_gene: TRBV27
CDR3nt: TGTGCCAGCAGTCAAACAGGGTACGGCACCGGGGAGCTGTTTTTT
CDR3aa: CASSQTGYGTGELFF

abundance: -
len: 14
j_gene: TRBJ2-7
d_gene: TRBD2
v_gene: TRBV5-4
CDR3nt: TGTGCCAGCAGCCTAACTAGCGGGGGGAACCTCTGGTACTTC
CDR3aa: CASSLTSGGNLWYF

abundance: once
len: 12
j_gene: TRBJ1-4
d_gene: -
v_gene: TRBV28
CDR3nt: TGTGCCAGCAGTTTGTCCGGGATAGTACTGTTTTTT
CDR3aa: CASSLSGIVLFF

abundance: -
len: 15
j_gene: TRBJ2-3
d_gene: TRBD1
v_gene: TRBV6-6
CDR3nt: TGTGCCAGCAGTTCCCCTGGACAGGGAACAGATACGCAGTATTTT
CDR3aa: CASSSPGQGTDTQYF

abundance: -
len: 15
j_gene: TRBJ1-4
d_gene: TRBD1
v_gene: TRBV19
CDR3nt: TGTGCCAGTAGCTCAGGGGACAGGGCTAATGAAAAACTGTTTTTT
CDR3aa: CASSSGDRANEKLFF

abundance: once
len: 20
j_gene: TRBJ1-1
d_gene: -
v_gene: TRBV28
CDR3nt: TGTGCCAGCAGCCGTAACACCGGGAGAACGCAAGATTTCATGAACACTGAAGCTTTCTTT
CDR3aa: CASSRNTGRTQDFMNTEAFF

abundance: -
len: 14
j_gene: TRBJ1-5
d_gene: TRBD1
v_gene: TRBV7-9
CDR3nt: TGTGCCAGCAGCCTCGGACAGGCCTATCAGCCCCAGCATTTT
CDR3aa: CASSLGQAYQPQHF

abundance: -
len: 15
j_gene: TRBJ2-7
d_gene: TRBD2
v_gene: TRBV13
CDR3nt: TGTGCCAGCAGCCCACCAATTAGCGGGGCCTACGAGCAGTACTTC
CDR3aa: CASSPPISGAYEQYF

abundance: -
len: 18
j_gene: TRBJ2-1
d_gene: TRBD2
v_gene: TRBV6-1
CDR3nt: TGTGCCAGCAGTGAGGGACTAGCGGGGGGGCCTATTCGGGGTGAGCAGTTCTTC
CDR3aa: CASSEGLAGGPIRGEQFF

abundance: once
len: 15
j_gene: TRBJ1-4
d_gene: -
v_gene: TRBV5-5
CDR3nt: TGTGCCAGCAGCTTGGGACGGAAGCAGGGGGAAAAACTGTTTTTT
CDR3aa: CASSLGRKQGEKLFF

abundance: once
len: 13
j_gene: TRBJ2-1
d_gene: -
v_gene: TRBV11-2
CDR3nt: TGTGCCAGCAGCTTTTCAGTGGCTAATGAGCAGTTCTTC
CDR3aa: CASSFSVANEQFF

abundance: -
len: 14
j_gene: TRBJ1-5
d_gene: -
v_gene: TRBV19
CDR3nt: TGTGCCAGGGTACCGACCATCCAGGGTTCGCCCCAGCATTTT
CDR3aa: CARVPTIQGSPQHF

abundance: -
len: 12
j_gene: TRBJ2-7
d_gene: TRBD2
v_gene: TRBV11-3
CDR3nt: TGTGCCAGCAGCCTTACTAGCGGCGAGCAGTACTTC
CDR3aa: CASSLTSGEQYF

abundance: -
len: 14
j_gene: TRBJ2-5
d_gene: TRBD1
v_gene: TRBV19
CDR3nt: TGTGCCAGTAGTAATTGGGACAGCCAAGAGACCCAGTACTTC
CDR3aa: CASSNWDSQETQYF

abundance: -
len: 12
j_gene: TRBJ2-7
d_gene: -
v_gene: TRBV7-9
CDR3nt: TGTGCCAGCAGCCTACCCCTCGACGAGCAGTACTTC
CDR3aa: CASSLPLDEQYF

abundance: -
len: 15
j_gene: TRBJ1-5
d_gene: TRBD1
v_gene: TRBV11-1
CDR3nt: TGTGCCAGCAGCTTAGACAGGGGGAAAAATCAGCCCCAGCATTTT
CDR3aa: CASSLDRGKNQPQHF

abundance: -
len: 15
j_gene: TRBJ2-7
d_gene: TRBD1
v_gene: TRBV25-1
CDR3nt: TGTGCCAGCAGTGAAAGTGAACAGGGGGCCTGCGAGCAGTACTTC
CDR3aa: CASSESEQGACEQYF

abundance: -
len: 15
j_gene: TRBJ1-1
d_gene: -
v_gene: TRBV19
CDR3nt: TGTGCCAGTAGTATCACACAGGAATGGAACACTGAAGCTTTCTTT
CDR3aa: CASSITQEWNTEAFF

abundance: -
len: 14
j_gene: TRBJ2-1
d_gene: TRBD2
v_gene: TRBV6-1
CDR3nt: TGTGCCAGCAGTCGGCTAGCGGGGGACCATGAGCAGTTCTTC
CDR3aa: CASSRLAGDHEQFF

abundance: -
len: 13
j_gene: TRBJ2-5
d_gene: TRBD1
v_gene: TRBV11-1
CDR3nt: TGTGCCAGCAGCCGGGACAGTCAAGAGACCCAGTACTTC
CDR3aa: CASSRDSQETQYF

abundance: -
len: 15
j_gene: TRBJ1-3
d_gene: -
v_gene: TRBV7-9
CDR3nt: TGTGCCAGCAGCTTAGCCCTCGGGACTGGAAACACCATATATTTT
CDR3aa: CASSLALGTGNTIYF

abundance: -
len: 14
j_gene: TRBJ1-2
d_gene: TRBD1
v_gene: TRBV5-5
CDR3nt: TGTGCCAGCAGCGAGACAGGGGGCAGTTATGGCTACACCTTC
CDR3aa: CASSETGGSYGYTF

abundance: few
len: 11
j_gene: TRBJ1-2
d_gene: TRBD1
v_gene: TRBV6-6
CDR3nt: TGTGCCAGCAGCCCGACAGGGGTTTGCACCTTC
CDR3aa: CASSPTGVCTF

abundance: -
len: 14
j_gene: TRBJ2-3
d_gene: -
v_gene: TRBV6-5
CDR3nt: TGTGCCAGCACCAGACTAGACAGCACAGATACGCAGTATTTT
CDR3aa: CASTRLDSTDTQYF

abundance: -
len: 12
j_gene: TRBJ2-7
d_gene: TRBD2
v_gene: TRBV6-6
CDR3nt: TGTGCCAGCCGTAGCGGGACGGACGAGCAGTACTTC
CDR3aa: CASRSGTDEQYF

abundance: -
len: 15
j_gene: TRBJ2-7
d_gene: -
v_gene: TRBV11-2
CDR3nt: TGTGCCAGCAGCTTAGTTCGCGGGATGACCTACGAGCAGTACTTC
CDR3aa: CASSLVRGMTYEQYF

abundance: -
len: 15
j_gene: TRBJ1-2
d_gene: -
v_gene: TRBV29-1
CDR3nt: TGCAGCGTTGACCAACCGGTCGGAGGGAACTATGGCTACACCTTC
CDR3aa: CSVDQPVGGNYGYTF

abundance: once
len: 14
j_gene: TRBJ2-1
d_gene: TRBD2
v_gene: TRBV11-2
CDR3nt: TGTGCCAGCAGCCCCGGGACTAACTACAATGAGCAGTTCTTC
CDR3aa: CASSPGTNYNEQFF

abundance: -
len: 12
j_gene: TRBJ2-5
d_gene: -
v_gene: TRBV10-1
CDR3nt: TGCGCCAGCAGTGCCGGGGTCAGACAAGGGTACTTC
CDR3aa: CASSAGVRQGYF

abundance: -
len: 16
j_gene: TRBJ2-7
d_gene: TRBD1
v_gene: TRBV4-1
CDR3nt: TGCGCCAGCAGCCAAGTCTTCCAGACAGGGGGCCGCGAGCAGTACTTC
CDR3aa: CASSQVFQTGGREQYF

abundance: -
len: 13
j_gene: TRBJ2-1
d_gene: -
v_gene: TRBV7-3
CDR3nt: TGTGCCAGCAGCCTACAGGGTGGGAATGAGCAGTTCTTC
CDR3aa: CASSLQGGNEQFF

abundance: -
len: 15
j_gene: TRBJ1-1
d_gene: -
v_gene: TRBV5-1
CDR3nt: TGCGCCAGCAGCTTGGCAAACACAGGGAACACTGAAGCTTTCTTT
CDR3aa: CASSLANTGNTEAFF

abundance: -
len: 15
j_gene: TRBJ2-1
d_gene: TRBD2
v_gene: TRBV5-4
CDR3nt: TGTGCCAGCAGCCCCGGGACTAGTGGCGACAATGAGCAGTTCTTC
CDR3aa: CASSPGTSGDNEQFF

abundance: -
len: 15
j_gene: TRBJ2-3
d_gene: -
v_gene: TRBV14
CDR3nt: TGTGCCAGCAGCCAATTTAGGGGAAGCACAGATACGCAGTATTTT
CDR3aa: CASSQFRGSTDTQYF

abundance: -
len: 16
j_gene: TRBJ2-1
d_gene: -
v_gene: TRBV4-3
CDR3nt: TGCGCCAGCAGCCAACCAGGAAGGCCCAAATACAATGAGCAGTTCTTC
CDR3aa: CASSQPGRPKYNEQFF

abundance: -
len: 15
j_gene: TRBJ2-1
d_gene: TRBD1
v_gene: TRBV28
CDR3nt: TGTGCCAGCAGTACCTGGGACAGGGGATGGAATGAGCAGTTCTTC
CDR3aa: CASSTWDRGWNEQFF

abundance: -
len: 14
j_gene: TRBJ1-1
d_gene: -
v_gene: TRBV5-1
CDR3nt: TGCGCCAGCAGCGATGGACATTTAGACACTGAAGCTTTCTTT
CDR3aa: CASSDGHLDTEAFF

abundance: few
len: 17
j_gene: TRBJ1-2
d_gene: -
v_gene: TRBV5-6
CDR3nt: TGTGCCAGCAGCTTTAGCACAGGGTGGGATCCTAACTATGGCTACACCTTC
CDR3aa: CASSFSTGWDPNYGYTF

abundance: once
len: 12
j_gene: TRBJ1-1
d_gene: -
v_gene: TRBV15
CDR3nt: TGTGCCACCGGCAGGAGCAACACTGAAGCTTTCTTT
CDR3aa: CATGRSNTEAFF

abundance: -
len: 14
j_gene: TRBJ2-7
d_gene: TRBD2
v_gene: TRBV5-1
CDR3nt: TGCGCCAGCCAGCGGGAGGCGGGCTCCTACGAGCAGTACTTC
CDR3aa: CASQREAGSYEQYF

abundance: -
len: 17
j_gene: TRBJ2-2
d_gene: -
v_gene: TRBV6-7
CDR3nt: TGTGCCAGCAGTTACTCTCCAGTTAGGGGGAAACCCGGGGAGCTGTTTTTT
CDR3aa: CASSYSPVRGKPGELFF

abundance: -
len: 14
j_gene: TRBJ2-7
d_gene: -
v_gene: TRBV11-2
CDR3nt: TGTGCCAGCACCACCCGGGAATCAGTCAACGAGCAGTACTTC
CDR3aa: CASTTRESVNEQYF

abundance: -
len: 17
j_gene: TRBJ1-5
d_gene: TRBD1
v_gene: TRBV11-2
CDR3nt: TGTGCCAGCAGCTTAGGGCCGGGACAGGGCCCCAATCAGCCCCAGCATTTT
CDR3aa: CASSLGPGQGPNQPQHF

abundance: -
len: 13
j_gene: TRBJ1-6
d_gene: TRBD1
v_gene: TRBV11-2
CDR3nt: TGTGCCAGCAGCCCACAGACAGGGACACCCCTCCACTTT
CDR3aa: CASSPQTGTPLHF

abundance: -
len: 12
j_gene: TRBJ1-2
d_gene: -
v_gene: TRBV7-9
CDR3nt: TGTGCCAGCAGCCCGAAAACCAGAAGCTACACCTTC
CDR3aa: CASSPKTRSYTF

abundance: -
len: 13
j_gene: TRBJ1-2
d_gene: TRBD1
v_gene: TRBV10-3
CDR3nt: TGTGCCATCAGTGACAGGGGGCTAGAGGGCTACACCTTC
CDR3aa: CAISDRGLEGYTF

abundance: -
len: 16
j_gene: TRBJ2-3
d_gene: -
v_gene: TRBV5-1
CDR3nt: TGCGCCAGCAGCGTCCCGACCGCGGGAAGCACAGATACGCAGTATTTT
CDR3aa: CASSVPTAGSTDTQYF